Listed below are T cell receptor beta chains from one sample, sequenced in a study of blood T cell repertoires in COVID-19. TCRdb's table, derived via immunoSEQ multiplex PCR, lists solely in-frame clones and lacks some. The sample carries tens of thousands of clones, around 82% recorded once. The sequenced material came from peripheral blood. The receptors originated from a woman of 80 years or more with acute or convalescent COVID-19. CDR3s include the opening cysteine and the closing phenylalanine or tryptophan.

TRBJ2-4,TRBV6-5,CASSLQDREGNIQYF
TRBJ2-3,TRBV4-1,CASTLGLAATDTQYF
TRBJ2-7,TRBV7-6,CASSPQTGDHEQYF
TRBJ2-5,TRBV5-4,CASSFSGLVGETQYF
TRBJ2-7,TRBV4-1,CASSQERAGVDEQYF
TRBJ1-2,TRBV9,CASRPGTANYGYTF
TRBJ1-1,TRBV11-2,CASSFETGNTEAFF
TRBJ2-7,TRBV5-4,CASSLRGNSYEQYF
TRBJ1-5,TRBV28,CASSSTGGQGQPQHF
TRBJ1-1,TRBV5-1,CASSLQVTHTEAFF
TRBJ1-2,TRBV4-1,CASSQEPRGLGGYTF
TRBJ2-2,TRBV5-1,CASSRDYGGELFF
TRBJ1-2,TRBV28,CASSFTRGWLYGYTF
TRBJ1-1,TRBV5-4,CASSLGAELNTEAFF
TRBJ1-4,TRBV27,CASRELLTEKLFF
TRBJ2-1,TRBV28,CASSIISGGTVNNEQFF
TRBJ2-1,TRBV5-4,CASSSGLAGPYNEQFF
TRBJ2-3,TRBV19,CASSPRIAASGDTQYF
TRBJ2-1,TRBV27,CASSLRANLDFNEQFF
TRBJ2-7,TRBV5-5,CASSVEWDRSYEQYF
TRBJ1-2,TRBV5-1,CASSLEGGYGYTF
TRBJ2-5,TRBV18,CASSGLHAEQTQYF
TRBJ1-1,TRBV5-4,CASSDRVRTEAFF
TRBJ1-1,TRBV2,CASRPSRRNTEAFF
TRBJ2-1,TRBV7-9,CASSSPGQGWNNEQFF
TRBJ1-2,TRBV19,CASSISGPYGYTF
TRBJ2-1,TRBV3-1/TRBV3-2,CASSQGGAYNEQFF
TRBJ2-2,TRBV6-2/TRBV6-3,CASSAFGPGELFF
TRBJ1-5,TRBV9,CASSPQGNQPQHF
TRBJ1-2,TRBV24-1,CATSDQDRVGGYTF
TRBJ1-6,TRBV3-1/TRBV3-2,CASTLDGGNSPLHF
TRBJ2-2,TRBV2,CASTERGIGELFF
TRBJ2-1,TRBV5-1,CASTVSGASYNEQFF
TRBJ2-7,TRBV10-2,CASLTTGSSYEQYF
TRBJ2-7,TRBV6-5,CASSYSIRDRGYEQYF
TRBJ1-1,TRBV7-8,CASSRQGKGTEAFF